This TCR beta chain is drawn from a study of cytomegalovirus exposure and HLA in healthy donors. Study observations and caveats: Rare sequences made up most TCRs, while some public TCRs were found in many donors. HLA allele associations emerged for about 18,000 TCR beta sequences in a later analysis, at 0.05 false discovery rate. The authors reported that TCR beta sequences could predict HLA-A and HLA-B alleles. These predictions were accurate for most subjects in the first cohort.

As regards this clone: Its specificity is not known.

60 Vbeta and 13 Jbeta primers were used in PCR. How the authors handled the data: In a later analysis, of roughly 73 million unique beta chains, some 10 million appeared in at least two donors. Using immunoSEQ multiplex PCR, the repertoire was profiled, and TCRdb retains in-frame clones only, with some absent. V and J calls and clone size are those listed in that table; D and trimming were worked out from the DNA. The sample includes 95,000 to 150,000 clones, over 65% of them seen just once. CDR1 and CDR2 (germline): SGHDT, YYEEEE. Trimming removed 0 bases at V and 0 bases at J, with 13 bases between. The CDR3 is made up of 17 amino acids.

The chain couples TRBV5-6 to TRBJ1-5, with no clear D. This sequence originates from a man aged 35-49 years in good health and CMV-seropositive. The specimen sequenced was PBMCs. The CDR3 DNA sequence: TGTGCCAGCAGCTTGGGAGGTACGGTCTATAGCAATCAGCCCCAGCATTTT. This encodes CASSLGGTVYSNQPQHF.